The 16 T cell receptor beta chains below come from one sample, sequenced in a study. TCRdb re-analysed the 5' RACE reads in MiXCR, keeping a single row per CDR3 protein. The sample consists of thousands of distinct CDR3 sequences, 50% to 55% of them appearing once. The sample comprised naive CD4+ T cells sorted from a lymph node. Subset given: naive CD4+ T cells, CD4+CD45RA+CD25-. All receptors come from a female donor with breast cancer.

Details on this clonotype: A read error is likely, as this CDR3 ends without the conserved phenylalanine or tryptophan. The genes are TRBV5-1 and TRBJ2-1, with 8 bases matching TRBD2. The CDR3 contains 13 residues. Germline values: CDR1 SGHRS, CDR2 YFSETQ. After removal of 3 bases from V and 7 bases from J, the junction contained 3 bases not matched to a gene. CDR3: CASSYGGANEQFS. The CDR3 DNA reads TGCGCCAGCAGCTACGGGGGGGCTAATGAGCAGTTCTCC.

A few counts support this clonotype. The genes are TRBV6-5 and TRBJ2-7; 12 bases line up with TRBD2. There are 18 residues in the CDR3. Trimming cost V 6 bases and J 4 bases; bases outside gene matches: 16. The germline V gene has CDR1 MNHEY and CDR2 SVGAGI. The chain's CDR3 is CASRGTGASGRAMYEQYF. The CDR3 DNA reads TGTGCCAGCAGGGGGACAGGGGCTAGCGGGAGGGCCATGTACGAGCAGTACTTC.

The CDR3: CATSRDFAGTGGLTF. The DNA of the CDR3 is TGTGCCACCAGCAGAGATTTTGCCGGGACAGGGGGATTAACCTTC. The chain uses TRBV15 and TRBJ1-2, with TRBD1 matching 11 bases. Trimming at V came to 0 bases and at J to 14 bases, leaving 11 bases not matched to a gene. Germline CDR1 and CDR2: LNHNV and YYDKDF (reference sequence). This CDR3 has 15 amino acids. Combining the CDR3 with reference TRBV15 and TRBJ1-2 gives the whole variable domain DAMVIQNPRYQVTQFGKPVTLSCSQTLNHNVMYWYQQKSSQAPKLLFHYYDKDFNNEADTPDNFQSRRPNTSFCFLDIRSPGLGDTAMYLCATSRDFAGTGGLTFGSGTRLTVV.

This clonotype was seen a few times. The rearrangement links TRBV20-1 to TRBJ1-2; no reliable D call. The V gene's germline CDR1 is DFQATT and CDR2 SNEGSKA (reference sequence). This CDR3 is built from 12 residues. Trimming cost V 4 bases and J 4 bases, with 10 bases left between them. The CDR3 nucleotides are TGCAGTGCTACCCCTCCACCCTATGGCTACACCTTC. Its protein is CSATPPPYGYTF.

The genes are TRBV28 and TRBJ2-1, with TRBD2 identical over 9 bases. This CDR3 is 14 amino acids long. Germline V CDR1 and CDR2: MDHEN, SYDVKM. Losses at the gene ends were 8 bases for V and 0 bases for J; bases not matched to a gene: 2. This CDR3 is CASWTSVSYNEQFF. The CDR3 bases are TGTGCCAGCTGGACTAGCGTCTCCTACAATGAGCAGTTCTTC.

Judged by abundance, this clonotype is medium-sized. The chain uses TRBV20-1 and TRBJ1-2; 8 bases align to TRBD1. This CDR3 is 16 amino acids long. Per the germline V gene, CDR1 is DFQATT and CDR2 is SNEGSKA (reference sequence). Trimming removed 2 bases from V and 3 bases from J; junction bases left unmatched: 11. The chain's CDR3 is CSARNPGTGRDYGYTF. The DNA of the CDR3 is TGCAGTGCTAGAAACCCTGGGACAGGTCGTGACTATGGCTACACCTTC.

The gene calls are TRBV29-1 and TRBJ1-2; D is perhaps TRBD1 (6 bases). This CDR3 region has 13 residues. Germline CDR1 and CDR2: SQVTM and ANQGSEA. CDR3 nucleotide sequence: TGCAGTGCTTCGGACAGAGGAAACTATGGCTACACCTTC. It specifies CSASDRGNYGYTF.

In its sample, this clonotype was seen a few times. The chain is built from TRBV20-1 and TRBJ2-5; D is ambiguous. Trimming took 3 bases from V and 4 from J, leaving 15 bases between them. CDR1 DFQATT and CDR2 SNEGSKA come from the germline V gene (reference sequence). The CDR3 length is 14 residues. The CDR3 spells CSASLVETPETQYF. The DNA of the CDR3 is TGCAGTGCTAGTTTAGTGGAGACTCCAGAGACCCAGTACTTC.

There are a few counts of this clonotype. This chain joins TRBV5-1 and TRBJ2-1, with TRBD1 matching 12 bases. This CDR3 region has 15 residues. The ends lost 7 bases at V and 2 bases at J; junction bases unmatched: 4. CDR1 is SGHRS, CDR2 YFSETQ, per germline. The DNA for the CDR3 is TGCGCCAGCTCGGGACAGGGGGCGGCCTACAATGAGCAGTTCTTC. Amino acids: CASSGQGAAYNEQFF.

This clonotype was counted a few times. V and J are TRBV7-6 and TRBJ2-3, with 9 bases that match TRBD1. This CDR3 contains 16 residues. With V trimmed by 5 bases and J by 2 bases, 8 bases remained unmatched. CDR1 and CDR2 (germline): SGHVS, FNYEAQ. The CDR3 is CASSPRTGVFTDTQYF. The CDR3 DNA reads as TGTGCCAGCAGCCCGAGGACAGGGGTATTCACAGATACGCAGTATTTT.

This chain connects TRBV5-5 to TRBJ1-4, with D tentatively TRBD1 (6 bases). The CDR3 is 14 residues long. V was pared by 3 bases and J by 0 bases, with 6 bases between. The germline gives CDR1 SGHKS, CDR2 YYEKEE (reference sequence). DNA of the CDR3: TGTGCCAGCAGCTGGACAGCAACTAATGAAAAACTGTTTTTT. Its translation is CASSWTATNEKLFF.

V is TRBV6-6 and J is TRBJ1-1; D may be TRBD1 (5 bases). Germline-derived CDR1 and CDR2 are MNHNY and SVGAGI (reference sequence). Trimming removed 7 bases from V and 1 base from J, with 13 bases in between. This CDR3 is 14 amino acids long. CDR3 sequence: CASIQGLKNTEAFF. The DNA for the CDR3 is TGTGCCAGCATCCAGGGCCTCAAGAACACTGAAGCTTTCTTT.

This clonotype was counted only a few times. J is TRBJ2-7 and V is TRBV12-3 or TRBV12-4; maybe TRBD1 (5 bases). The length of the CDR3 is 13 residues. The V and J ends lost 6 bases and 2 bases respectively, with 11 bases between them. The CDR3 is CASRSQGTYEQYF. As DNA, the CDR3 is TGTGCCAGCAGGTCCCAGGGCACCTACGAGCAGTACTTC.

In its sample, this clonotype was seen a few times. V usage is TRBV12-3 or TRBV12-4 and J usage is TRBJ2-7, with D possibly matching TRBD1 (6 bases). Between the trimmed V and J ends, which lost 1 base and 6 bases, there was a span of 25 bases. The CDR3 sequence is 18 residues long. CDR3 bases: TGTGCCAGCAGTTTAGGGCGACATACTCAGGGGAAAGGACGCGAGCAGTACTTC. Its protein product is CASSLGRHTQGKGREQYF.

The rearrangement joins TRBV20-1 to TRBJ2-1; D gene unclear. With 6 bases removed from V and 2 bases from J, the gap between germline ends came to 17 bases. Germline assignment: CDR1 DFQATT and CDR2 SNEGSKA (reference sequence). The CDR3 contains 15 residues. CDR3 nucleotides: TGCAGTGCAGAAGCCCTCACCCAGACCTACAATGAGCAGTTCTTC. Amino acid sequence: CSAEALTQTYNEQFF.

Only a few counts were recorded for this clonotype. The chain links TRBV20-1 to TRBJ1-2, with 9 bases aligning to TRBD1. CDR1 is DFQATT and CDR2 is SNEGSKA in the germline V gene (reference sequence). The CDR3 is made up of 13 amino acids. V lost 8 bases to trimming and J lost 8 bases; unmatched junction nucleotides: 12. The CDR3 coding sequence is TGCAGTTTTACCCCGGGACAGGGAGACGGCTACACCTTC. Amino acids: CSFTPGQGDGYTF.